Each of the 3 T cell receptor beta chains below was sequenced from the same sample in a study of Ad26.COV2.S vaccination and SARS-CoV-2 variants. Using immunoSEQ multiplex PCR, the repertoire was profiled, and TCRdb retains in-frame clones only, with some absent. The top ten hold about 4% of the sample, which has about 400,000 clones, around 89% seen once. Treatment defined: some 20 received Ad26.COV2.S at low or high dose, single or two shots; a few received placebo; per-sample allocation not given. Day 63 following the first vaccine or placebo injection was when the samples were taken. The sample in question was peripheral blood, obtained in a trial of Ad26.COV2.S vaccine versus placebo. These TCRs come from a person aged 18-60 years who received the Ad26.COV2.S COVID-19 vaccine or a placebo.

The chain uses TRBV7-2 and TRBJ2-7; D possibly corresponds to TRBD1 (6 bases). Germline V gives CDR1 SGHTA, CDR2 FQGNSA. The V and J ends lost 5 bases and 4 bases respectively, with 15 bases between them. This CDR3 has 14 amino acids. The CDR3: CASSPGTLTYEQYF. DNA for the CDR3: TGTGCCAGCAGCCCTGGGACACTTACTTACGAGCAGTACTTC. The entire variable domain, with the rest obtained from reference TRBV7-2 and TRBJ2-7, is as follows: GAGVSQSPSNKVTEKGKDVELRCDPISGHTALYWYRQSLGQGLEFLIYFQGNSAPDKSGLPSDRFSAERTGGSVSTLTIQRTQQEDSAVYLCASSPGTLTYEQYFGPGTRLTVT.

As DNA, the CDR3 is TGCGCCAGCAGCCAAGTCCTATCGGCAGGGAACTACGAGCAGTACTTC. As protein: CASSQVLSAGNYEQYF. The V and J genes are TRBV4-1 and TRBJ2-7; maybe TRBD1 (5 bases). V dropped 1 base and J dropped 3 bases, with 16 bases sitting between them. Germline lookup yields CDR1 MGHRA and CDR2 YSYEKL. The CDR3 contains 16 residues.

The chain combines TRBV6-1 with TRBJ2-7; 11 bases fit TRBD1. This CDR3 spans 16 amino acids. The V segment lost 3 bases and the J segment 4 bases; nucleotides outside the gene matches: 8. Germline CDR1 and CDR2: MNHNS and SASEGT. This chain's CDR3 is CASSDSYGTGGYEQYF. The CDR3 DNA reads as TGTGCCAGCAGTGATTCCTACGGGACAGGGGGTTACGAGCAGTACTTC.